Below, 26 T cell receptor gamma chains from the same sample are listed, as sequenced in a study of Vδ1+ human thymocytes. Study-wide results and caveats: In the thymus, TRG and TRD repertoires looked highly polyclonal with Gaussian CDR3 lengths.

For these TCRs, the target antigens are not known. Extracted RNA was reverse transcribed into cDNA. CDR3 amplicons came from multiplex PCR with pooled V-gene forward and constant-region reverse primers. TCRdb reanalyzed the multiplex PCR reads using CATT. Of some 11,000 gamma-chain clones listed, roughly two fifths were seen once; the top ten hold 1.5% to 2%. The sample comprised Vdelta1+ gamma-delta thymocytes from the thymus. Specified subset: FACS-sorted CD3+ TCRalphabeta- TCRVdelta1+ TCRVdelta2- thymocytes. These receptors were collected from a boy under two years old who had congenital heart surgery.

The table lists this clone with a count of one. This chain connects TRGV4 to TRGJ1 or TRGJ2. TCRdb records no J gene; here it was assigned by comparing the DNA to germline. This CDR3 region has 16 residues. The ends lost 2 bases at V and 0 bases at J; junction bases unmatched: 10. Per the germline V gene, CDR1 is EGSTGY and CDR2 is YDSYTSSV. The DNA for the CDR3 is TGTGCCACCTGGGATGTACGAATACCGAATTATTATAAGAAACTCTTT. It translates to CATWDVRIPNYYKKLF.

This clone was observed a handful of times. The junction does not match germline at one end; this may be a read error. This sequence joins TRGV9 and TRGJ1 or TRGJ2. This CDR3 has 12 residues. Germline V lookup: CDR1 GITISATS, CDR2 ISYDGTV (reference sequence). Written as DNA, the CDR3 is TGTGCCTTGGGGGAGGGGGAGTATAAGAAACTCTTT. It translates to CALGEGEYKKLF.

This clone was seen only a few times. The rearrangement joins TRGV3 to TRGJ1 or TRGJ2. This CDR3 has 13 amino acids. The germline gives CDR1 VTNTFY, CDR2 YDVSTARD (reference sequence). The trim removed 0 bases at V and 13 bases at J, leaving 12 bases unmatched. CDR3 in amino acids: CATWDRPFSTKLF. CDR3 DNA: TGTGCCACCTGGGACAGGCCCTTCTCCACAAAACTCTTT.

There are a few counts of this clone. The chain recombines TRGV2 with TRGJ1 or TRGJ2. V was clipped by 6 bases and J by 0 bases; unmatched bases: 2. Germline-derived CDR1 and CDR2 are EGSNGY and YDSYNSKV. The CDR3 sequence is 12 residues long. The chain's CDR3 is CATWRNYYKKLF. Written as DNA, the CDR3 is TGTGCCACCTGGAGGAATTATTATAAGAAACTCTTT.

The J gene is TRGJ1 or TRGJ2, the V gene TRGV4. In the absence of a J gene in TCRdb, the DNA was matched to germline to assign it here. Germline V lookup: CDR1 EGSTGY, CDR2 YDSYTSSV. The CDR3 totals 13 residues. Trimming at V came to 3 bases and at J to 3 bases, leaving 5 bases not matched to a gene. CDR3 sequence: CATWDSRYYKKLF. The CDR3 DNA is TGTGCCACCTGGGATTCCCGTTATTATAAGAAACTCTTT.

The chain links TRGV9 to TRGJ1 or TRGJ2. The J segment lost 6 bases and the V segment lost 4 bases, leaving 3 bases of the junction unmatched. CDR3 length: 11 amino acids. Germline CDR1 GITISATS, CDR2 ISYDGTV (reference sequence). The CDR3 spells CALWDTYKKLF. The CDR3 nucleotides read TGTGCCTTGTGGGATACTTATAAGAAACTCTTT.

V and J are TRGV9 and TRGJ1 or TRGJ2. With V trimmed by 5 bases and J by 8 bases, 18 bases remained unmatched. From germline, CDR1 is GITISATS and CDR2 ISYDGTV (reference sequence). The CDR3 is 15 amino acids. The CDR3 DNA sequence: TGTGCCTTGTGGGGCGCCTCGGGGTCCCGGGATAAGAAACTCTTT. Its protein product is CALWGASGSRDKKLF.

The rearrangement links TRGV4 to TRGJP2. TCRdb supplies no J gene; here it was assigned by aligning the nucleotide sequence to germline. This CDR3 has 18 amino acids. V lost 0 bases to trimming and J lost 1 base; unmatched junction nucleotides: 11. CDR1 EGSTGY and CDR2 YDSYTSSV come from the germline V gene. CDR3 amino acids: CATWDGRGGCSSDWIKTF. The CDR3 DNA reads TGTGCCACCTGGGATGGGCGGGGAGGATGTAGTAGTGATTGGATCAAGACGTTT.

The gene calls are TRGV9 and TRGJ1 or TRGJ2. Here the J gene was assigned by germline matching of the DNA, as TCRdb has none. V lost 8 bases and J lost 6; bases outside the gene matches: 16. Germline CDR1 reads GITISATS; CDR2 reads ISYDGTV (reference sequence). CDR3 size: 14 residues. This CDR3 reads CALFFWGDFYKKLF. The CDR3 DNA is TGTGCCTTGTTTTTTTGGGGTGATTTTTATAAGAAACTCTTT.

This clone was recorded a few times. The chain links TRGV3 to TRGJ1 or TRGJ2. The CDR3 length is 15 residues. J was trimmed by 7 bases and V by 4 bases; bases with no gene match: 16. Germline values: CDR1 VTNTFY, CDR2 YDVSTARD (reference sequence). The CDR3 sequence is CATWEYREGKYKKLF. CDR3 bases: TGTGCCACCTGGGAGTACAGGGAAGGGAAGTATAAGAAACTCTTT.

J is TRGJ1 or TRGJ2 and V is TRGV3. TCRdb records no J gene; here it was assigned by comparing the DNA to germline. In germline, CDR1 is VTNTFY, CDR2 YDVSTARD (reference sequence). V trimming: 0 bases; J trimming: 10 bases; junction bases outside the gene matches: 3. The CDR3 consists of 11 residues. In DNA, the CDR3 is TGTGCCACCTGGGACAGGCCAAAGAAACTCTTT. Its translation: CATWDRPKKLF.

The sample holds a few counts of this clone. This chain uses TRGV3 with TRGJ1 or TRGJ2. J gave up 16 bases and V 0 bases, and 6 bases lay outside the gene matches. CDR1 and CDR2 from the germline V gene are VTNTFY and YDVSTARD (reference sequence). CDR3 length equals 10 residues. The CDR3, as DNA: TGTGCCACCTGGGACAGGCCGGGCCTCTTT. Translation: CATWDRPGLF.

The J gene is TRGJ1 or TRGJ2, the V gene TRGV5. This CDR3 has 15 amino acids. The ends lost 2 bases at V and 6 bases at J; junction bases unmatched: 13. Per germline, CDR1 VINAFY and CDR2 YDVSNSKD. The chain's CDR3 is CATWDTPSESYKKLF. In DNA form, the CDR3 reads TGTGCCACCTGGGACACGCCGTCGGAAAGTTATAAGAAACTCTTT.

The genes are TRGV4 and TRGJ1 or TRGJ2. No J segment appears in TCRdb, so it was assigned here by matching the sequence to germline. This CDR3 has 14 residues. Germline loops: CDR1 EGSTGY, CDR2 YDSYTSSV. Trimming removed 0 bases from V and 8 bases from J; junction bases left unmatched: 10. CDR3 sequence: CATWDGGWGDKKLF. The CDR3 DNA is TGTGCCACCTGGGATGGGGGCTGGGGTGATAAGAAACTCTTT.

The chain links TRGV5 to TRGJ1 or TRGJ2. The J gene is not listed in TCRdb, so it was assigned here from a DNA match to germline. CDR1 and CDR2 from the germline V gene are VINAFY and YDVSNSKD. V lost 3 bases to trimming and J lost 4 bases; unmatched junction nucleotides: 9. The CDR3 sequence is 14 residues long. The CDR3 nucleotides are TGTGCCACCTGGGACGGGCCGGGGTATTATAAGAAACTCTTT. Translated: CATWDGPGYYKKLF.

About this clone itself: Other nucleotide sequences in the sample specify the same CDR3. The V call is TRGV4, the J call TRGJ1 or TRGJ2. The CDR3 consists of 14 residues. Trimming took 1 base from V and 0 from J; bases not matched to a gene: 3. Per the germline V gene, CDR1 is EGSTGY and CDR2 is YDSYTSSV. The CDR3 here is CATWDGQNYYKKLF. CDR3 nucleotide sequence: TGTGCCACCTGGGATGGCCAGAATTATTATAAGAAACTCTTT.

The chain is built from TRGV3 and TRGJ1 or TRGJ2. TCRdb is silent on the J gene; assignment here came from matching the DNA to germline. The ends lost 0 bases at V and 6 bases at J; junction bases unmatched: 8. Germline V gene data show CDR1 as VTNTFY and CDR2 as YDVSTARD (reference sequence). This CDR3 region has 14 residues. The CDR3 loop is CATWDRPFGYKKLF. CDR3 DNA sequence: TGTGCCACCTGGGACAGGCCGTTCGGTTATAAGAAACTCTTT.

Regarding this clone: This sequence may be a read error, since a much larger clone differs from it by one base. This chain connects TRGV4 to TRGJ1 or TRGJ2. Assignment of the J gene here rests on matching the DNA to germline, because TCRdb gives none. The CDR3 runs to 13 residues. The junction had 3 bases not matched to a gene; V was cut back by 3 bases and J by 1 base. The germline V gene has CDR1 EGSTGY and CDR2 YDSYTSSV. This CDR3 reads CATWDSNYYKKLF. For the CDR3, the DNA is TGTGCCACCTGGGATAGCAATTATTATAAGAAACTCTTT.

This clone was detected only a few times. This sequence may be a read error, since a much larger clone differs from it by one base. This same CDR3 is encoded by further DNA sequences in the sample. V and J are TRGV9 and TRGJ1 or TRGJ2. Germline V gene sequence: CDR1 GITISATS, CDR2 ISYDGTV (reference sequence). This CDR3 is built from 12 residues. DNA of the CDR3: TGTGCCTTGTGGGAGGTGCGATATAAGAAACTATTT. This translates into CALWEVRYKKLF.

This chain uses TRGV3 with TRGJ1 or TRGJ2. Because TCRdb records no J gene, it was assigned here through a match of the DNA to germline. Germline V gives CDR1 VTNTFY, CDR2 YDVSTARD (reference sequence). The CDR3 contains 12 residues. V was clipped by 9 bases and J by 5 bases; unmatched bases: 10. The CDR3 sequence is CATGAEHYKKLF. In DNA form, the CDR3 reads TGTGCCACCGGGGCTGAGCATTATAAGAAACTCTTT.

J is TRGJ1 or TRGJ2 and V is TRGV4. Germline loops: CDR1 EGSTGY, CDR2 YDSYTSSV. This CDR3 is 12 amino acids long. The trim removed 4 bases at V and 7 bases at J, leaving 7 bases unmatched. In DNA form, the CDR3 reads TGTGCCACCTGGGAATTAGGGTATAAGAAACTCTTT. It specifies CATWELGYKKLF.

J is TRGJ1 or TRGJ2 and V is TRGV4. Germline matching of the DNA provided the J gene here, since TCRdb leaves it blank. This CDR3 region has 11 residues. Germline values: CDR1 EGSTGY, CDR2 YDSYTSSV. V dropped 5 bases and J dropped 12; count of bases not matched to a gene: 10. The CDR3, as DNA: TGTGCCACCTGGGCCATGACAGGGAAACTCTTT. Its translation is CATWAMTGKLF.

V usage is TRGV2 and J usage is TRGJ1 or TRGJ2. TCRdb gives no J gene; it was assigned here by matching the DNA to germline. Germline values: CDR1 EGSNGY, CDR2 YDSYNSKV. The CDR3 consists of 14 residues. The ends lost 2 bases at V and 6 bases at J; junction bases unmatched: 10. Here the CDR3 reads CATWDEGLSYKKLF. The CDR3 coding sequence is TGTGCCACCTGGGACGAGGGGCTTAGTTATAAGAAACTCTTT.

V usage is TRGV5 and J usage is TRGJ1 or TRGJ2. Matching the DNA to germline supplied the J gene, which TCRdb does not give. CDR3 length: 12 amino acids. V was clipped by 0 bases and J by 12 bases; unmatched bases: 8. Germline V CDR1 and CDR2: VINAFY, YDVSNSKD. The CDR3 coding sequence is TGTGCCACCTGGGACAGGCGGGGAGCGAAACTCTTT. Translating gives CATWDRRGAKLF.

The chain couples TRGV5 to TRGJ1 or TRGJ2. TCRdb carries no J gene annotation; the J gene was assigned here by matching the DNA with germline. Germline V gene data show CDR1 as VINAFY and CDR2 as YDVSNSKD. Trimming took 2 bases from V and 9 from J; bases not matched to a gene: 13. This CDR3 has 14 amino acids. In nucleotides, the CDR3 is TGTGCCACCTGGGACAAGCCACCAATGCTTAAGAAACTCTTT. This sequence encodes CATWDKPPMLKKLF.

Only a few counts were recorded for this clone. This sequence may be a read error, since a much larger clone differs from it by one base. The same CDR3 also results from other DNA sequences found in this sample. The chain combines TRGV9 with TRGJ1 or TRGJ2. The ends lost 0 bases at V and 5 bases at J; junction bases unmatched: 4. This CDR3 spans 13 amino acids. Germline lookup yields CDR1 GITISATS and CDR2 ISYDGTV (reference sequence). CDR3: CALWEVRHYKKLF. Here the CDR3 DNA reads TGTGCCTTGTGGGAGGTGCGTCATTATAAGAAACTCTTT.